This TCR beta chain was sequenced in a study of blood T cell repertoires in COVID-19. Study as a whole: PBMCs, B-cell-depleted T cells, or T cells provided the cDNA or gDNA that made up the material.

Source study methods: From reference gene primer amplification, estimates of nucleated cell counts were derived. Sequencing was performed with immunoSEQ multiplex PCR; in TCRdb, only in-frame clones are kept and a portion is missing. That table supplies the V and J calls and clone size; D and trimming were determined from the DNA. The table records under 300,000 clones, about four fifths of them present only once. Germline CDR1 is SGHVS and CDR2 is FNYEAQ. The CDR3 contains 13 residues. V gave up 3 bases and J gave up 5 bases, with 7 bases separating them. The receptor was isolated from a woman in her forties or fifties who had recovered from COVID-19. The specimen was peripheral blood. The rearrangement links TRBV7-6 to TRBJ2-2; a possible D gene is TRBD2 (6 bases). CDR3 sequence reads: CASSFAGTGELFF. Here the CDR3 DNA reads TGTGCCAGCAGCTTTGCGGGGACCGGGGAGCTGTTTTTT.